What follows is one TCR beta chain and its context. Its cognate antigen is unknown. V was pared by 5 bases and J by 4 bases, with 14 bases between. CDR3 length equals 15 residues. Germline-derived CDR1 and CDR2 are SGHTA and FQGTGA. TCRdb keeps only in-frame clones here, not all; method: immunoSEQ multiplex PCR. The repertoire holds approximately 160,000 clones, with just over 90% as singletons. The data were taken from a study of T cell responses to AZD1222 COVID-19 vaccine. Study findings and constraints: Of spike-specific TCRs, nearly half reportedly target regions left unmutated in variants. Spike-wide coverage was observed for vaccine-associated CD4 TCRs, with dominant responses at 160-218 and 743-854.

Sequences were derived from peripheral blood, sampled on day 0 of AZD1222 vaccination. This sequence was found in an adult in good health. The chain has TRBV7-3 and TRBJ2-2; D perhaps matches TRBD2 (6 bases). CDR3 nucleotide sequence: TGTGCCAGCAGCCGGCGGGGAATAGGCACCGGGGAGCTGTTTTTT. It yields the protein CASSRRGIGTGELFF.